The next 16 T cell receptor beta chains were all read from a single sample in a study of T cell responses to AZD1222 COVID-19 vaccine. Profiled with immunoSEQ multiplex PCR; TCRdb holds only in-frame clones, not every one. The sample records roughly 180,000 clones, 75% to 95% being singletons. Sequencing was performed on peripheral blood, taken on day 0 of AZD1222 vaccination. Receptors were obtained from an adult in good health.

The J gene is TRBJ2-7, the V gene TRBV11-3, with TRBD1 identical over 7 bases. In germline, CDR1 is SGHNT, CDR2 YENEEA. The V gene end was trimmed by 4 bases and the J gene end by 4 bases; junction bases not matched to a gene: 7. The CDR3 covers 14 residues. CDR3 nucleotides: TGTGCCAGCAGCTCTTCCCGGGACAGTTACGAGCAGTACTTC. Translating it yields CASSSSRDSYEQYF. Filled out from reference TRBV11-3 and TRBJ2-7, the complete variable domain reads EAGVVQSPRYKIIEKKQPVAFWCNPISGHNTLYWYLQNLGQGPELLIRYENEEAVDDSQLPKDRFSAERLKGVDSTLKIQPAELGDSAVYLCASSSSRDSYEQYFGPGTRLTVT.

This sequence joins TRBV11-2 and TRBJ2-7, with D maybe TRBD2 (5 bases). The CDR3 has 13 amino acids. Looked up from germline, CDR1 is SGHAT and CDR2 is FQNNGV. The V gene lost 3 bases and the J gene lost 2 bases, with 8 bases spanning the gap. The CDR3 protein is CASSLDGTYEQYF. In DNA form, the CDR3 reads TGTGCCAGCAGCTTGGACGGGACCTACGAGCAGTACTTC. Using reference TRBV11-2 and TRBJ2-7 for the parts outside the CDR3, the full variable domain is EAGVAQSPRYKIIEKRQSVAFWCNPISGHATLYWYQQILGQGPKLLIQFQNNGVVDDSQLPKDRFSAERLKGVDSTLKIQPAKLEDSAVYLCASSLDGTYEQYFGPGTRLTVT.

This chain uses TRBV3-1 (or the pseudogene TRBV3-2) with TRBJ1-2; unclear D gene. V was trimmed by 3 bases and J by 8 bases, leaving 16 bases between them. Germline assignment: CDR1 LGHDT and CDR2 YNNKEL (reference sequence). There are 14 residues in the CDR3. The CDR3 region is CASSHGDQMGGYTF. The CDR3, as DNA: TGTGCCAGCAGCCACGGGGATCAAATGGGGGGCTACACCTTC.

This clone appeared a few times. The CDR3 nucleotides read TGTGCCAGCAGTGGAGGGGGGATCACTGAAGCTTTCTTT. It is translated as CASSGGGITEAFF. The chain uses TRBV27 and TRBJ1-1; D might be TRBD1 (6 bases). The CDR3 contains 13 residues. Trimming pared 5 bases from V and 4 bases from J, leaving 11 bases between. Germline values: CDR1 MNHEY, CDR2 SMNVEV (reference sequence).

This clone was counted once. The J gene is TRBJ2-1, the V gene TRBV6-5, with 8 bases that match TRBD2. CDR3 length: 15 residues. The trim removed 6 bases at V and 3 bases at J, leaving 7 bases unmatched. Germline loops: CDR1 MNHEY, CDR2 SVGAGI. CDR3 amino acids: CASSPGLGVYNEQFF. As DNA, the CDR3 is TGTGCCAGCAGCCCGGGACTAGGGGTCTACAATGAGCAGTTCTTC.

This rearrangement joins TRBV7-6 to TRBJ2-3, with D possibly being TRBD1 or TRBD2 (6 bases each). Germline V lookup: CDR1 SGHVS, CDR2 FNYEAQ. CDR3 length: 16 residues. V was trimmed by 2 bases and J by 0 bases, leaving 12 bases between them. As DNA, the CDR3 is TGTGCCAGCAGCTTACCGGGGGCGTCTAGCACAGATACGCAGTATTTT. This sequence encodes CASSLPGASSTDTQYF.

V usage is TRBV7-2 and J usage is TRBJ1-2; D is unclear. This CDR3 comprises 14 residues. Germline lookup yields CDR1 SGHTA and CDR2 FQGNSA. V lost 1 base, J lost 4 bases, and 10 bases lay in between. The CDR3 sequence is CASSLDSYLYGYTF. In nucleotides, the CDR3 is TGTGCCAGCAGCTTAGACAGTTACCTCTATGGCTACACCTTC.

This clone was picked up one time. This rearrangement joins TRBV25-1 to TRBJ1-2; 9 bases align to TRBD1. The CDR3 has 14 amino acids. Germline CDR1 is MGHDK and CDR2 is SYGVNS. V was pared by 4 bases and J by 8 bases, with 8 bases of the junction left unmatched. The CDR3 DNA reads as TGTGCCAGCAGTGGGGGGGACAGGGCCTGGGGCTACACCTTC. Its protein product is CASSGGDRAWGYTF.

V gene TRBV29-1 combines with J gene TRBJ1-2; 8 bases line up with TRBD1. CDR1 and CDR2 (germline): SQVTM, ANQGSEA. This CDR3 has 13 residues. V dropped 5 bases and J dropped 8; count of bases not matched to a gene: 10. CDR3 sequence: CSVTGGTGRGYTF. The DNA of the CDR3 is TGCAGCGTTACAGGGGGGACAGGAAGAGGCTACACCTTC.

The chain combines TRBV27 with TRBJ1-2, with 9 positions matching TRBD1. The CDR3 has 17 amino acids. CDR1 is MNHEY and CDR2 is SMNVEV in the germline V gene (reference sequence). The V and J ends lost 6 bases and 3 bases, in that order; junction bases with no gene match: 14. For the CDR3, the DNA is TGTGCCAGCAGCCGTGGGACAGGGAAACTGGAGTACTATGGCTACACCTTC. Translated: CASSRGTGKLEYYGYTF.

This sequence joins TRBV3-1 (or the pseudogene TRBV3-2) and TRBJ1-3; possible D gene TRBD1, 5 bases. Germline-derived CDR1 and CDR2 are LGHDT and YNNKEL (reference sequence). The germline V and J ends were trimmed by 8 bases and 0 bases, with 17 bases remaining between them. The CDR3 consists of 16 residues. Here the CDR3 reads CASGQIGTGSGNTIYF. The CDR3 DNA is TGTGCCAGCGGGCAGATTGGGACGGGCTCTGGAAACACCATATATTTT.

The chain joins TRBV5-6 to TRBJ2-7; D could derive from TRBD1 or TRBD2 (5 bases each). V shed 6 bases and J shed 0 bases, with 16 bases lying between them. The CDR3 extends over 15 amino acids. The V gene's germline CDR1 is SGHDT and CDR2 YYEEEE. The CDR3 DNA follows: TGTGCCAGCACCAAAACGGGGCGGTCCTCCTACGAGCAGTACTTC. Translation gives CASTKTGRSSYEQYF.

This chain connects TRBV14 to TRBJ2-2, with D possibly TRBD2 on 6 matching bases. Trimming left V 1 base short and J 10 bases short, with 10 bases between. The CDR3 runs 13 residues. Germline CDR1 SGHDN, CDR2 FVKESK. The CDR3 loop is CASSQGRGTELFF. CDR3 DNA sequence: TGTGCCAGCAGCCAAGGGAGGGGAACGGAGCTGTTTTTT.

The chain is built from TRBV6-2 or TRBV6-3 and TRBJ2-7; 8 nucleotides line up with TRBD1. Germline V CDR1 and CDR2: MNHEY, SVGEGT. The V and J ends lost 5 bases and 3 bases, in that order; junction bases with no gene match: 3. The CDR3 spans 13 residues. In DNA, the CDR3 is TGTGCCAGCAGTCCCACAGGGGGCTACGAGCAGTACTTC. It translates to CASSPTGGYEQYF.

The V gene is TRBV7-2, the J gene TRBJ1-4, with D perhaps TRBD1 (5 bases). Germline V CDR1 and CDR2: SGHTA, FQGNSA. Trimming shortened V by 5 bases and J by 4 bases, and 20 bases separated the two germline ends. The CDR3 runs to 17 residues. CDR3 bases: TGTGCCAGCAGCACTTCCGGGTCCGGGACCTTTAATGAAAAACTGTTTTTT. This encodes CASSTSGSGTFNEKLFF.

The rearrangement uses TRBV2 and TRBJ2-1, with 12 positions matching TRBD2. The CDR3 is 17 residues long. Germline V gives CDR1 SNHLY, CDR2 FYNNEI. Losses at the gene ends were 6 bases for V and 0 bases for J; bases not matched to a gene: 6. As DNA, the CDR3 is TGTGCCAGCAGGAAACTAGCGGGGGGCTCCTCCTACAATGAGCAGTTCTTC. Amino acid sequence: CASRKLAGGSSYNEQFF.